These 17 T cell receptor beta chains were sequenced from one sample in a study of T cell responses to AZD1222 COVID-19 vaccine. The method was immunoSEQ multiplex PCR; TCRdb's version includes in-frame clones alone and lacks a portion of them. Here the sample spans roughly 65,000 clones, roughly 80% being singletons. Material: peripheral blood, obtained 28 days after the second AZD1222 dose. These receptors were taken from an adult who received the AZD1222 COVID-19 vaccine.

This chain uses TRBV29-1 with TRBJ1-2; D is perhaps TRBD1 (5 bases). The CDR3 consists of 15 residues. Germline CDR1 reads SQVTM; CDR2 reads ANQGSEA. CDR3 amino acids: CSASRSRGQNYGYTF. The CDR3 region has the DNA TGCAGTGCCTCCCGGTCGAGGGGCCAAAACTATGGCTACACCTTC.

J is TRBJ2-3 and V is TRBV10-3; a possible D gene is TRBD2 (6 bases). The CDR3 consists of 15 residues. The germline V and J ends were trimmed by 4 bases and 5 bases, with 16 bases remaining between them. Germline CDR1 and CDR2: ENHRY and SYGVKD. The CDR3 region is CAISGAGKSGDTQYF. CDR3 DNA: TGTGCCATCAGTGGGGCGGGGAAGAGCGGAGATACGCAGTATTTT.

This sequence joins TRBV27 and TRBJ2-7, with 10 bases lining up with TRBD1. Germline CDR1 MNHEY, CDR2 SMNVEV (reference sequence). The CDR3 runs to 14 residues. V lost 4 bases to trimming and J lost 4 bases; unmatched junction nucleotides: 4. CDR3 nucleotides: TGTGCCAGCAGTTCCCGACAGGGGGCGTACGAGCAGTACTTC. Translation: CASSSRQGAYEQYF.

This clone rates as medium-sized (0.01 to 0.1%). Other DNA sequences in this sample translate to the same CDR3. This chain links TRBV20-1 with TRBJ2-1; D gene unclear. This CDR3 has 10 amino acids. V lost 3 bases and J lost 8, with 5 bases in between. Germline CDR1 reads DFQATT; CDR2 reads SNEGSKA (reference sequence). DNA for the CDR3: TGCAGTGCTAGTGATCATGAGCAGTTCTTC. Translating it yields CSASDHEQFF.

The chain combines TRBV9 with TRBJ2-1; D is uncertain. Deletions cut 0 bases from V and 7 bases from J, with 8 bases between. CDR3 length: 13 residues. Germline CDR1 SGDLS, CDR2 YYNGEE. CDR3 sequence: CASSVASVNEQFF. CDR3 in DNA: TGTGCCAGCAGCGTAGCATCGGTAAATGAGCAGTTCTTC.

The table lists this clone with a few counts. V gene TRBV7-3 combines with J gene TRBJ1-6; D is ambiguous. The germline CDR1 and CDR2 sequences are SGHTA and FQGTGA. Deletions cut 2 bases from V and 13 bases from J, with 12 bases between. The length of the CDR3 is 13 residues. For the CDR3, the DNA is TGTGCCAGCAGCTTATTGGTCAGGACCCCCCTCCACTTT. Translation gives CASSLLVRTPLHF. Variable domain in full (rest from reference TRBV7-3 and TRBJ1-6): GAGVSQTPSNKVTEKGKYVELRCDPISGHTALYWYRQSLGQGPEFLIYFQGTGAADDSGLPNDRFFAVRPEGSVSTLKIQRTERGDSAVYLCASSLLVRTPLHFGNGTRLTVT.

Here the CDR3 reads CASSNGLLGQPQHF. CDR3 coding DNA: TGCGCCAGCAGCAACGGCCTCCTGGGTCAGCCCCAGCATTTT. This chain connects TRBV5-1 to TRBJ1-5; D is undetermined. Germline V CDR1 and CDR2: SGHRS, YFSETQ. The CDR3 contains 14 residues. Trimming took 4 bases from V and 6 from J, leaving 14 bases between them.

The rearrangement joins TRBV7-9 to TRBJ1-3; D remains ambiguous. This CDR3 contains 12 residues. V dropped 10 bases and J dropped 2 bases, with 9 bases sitting between them. Germline assignment: CDR1 SEHNR and CDR2 FQNEAQ (reference sequence). The CDR3 DNA reads as TGTGCCACAGACGGAGCTGGAAACACCATATATTTT. The encoded protein is CATDGAGNTIYF. The variable domain in full, completed from reference TRBV7-9 and TRBJ1-3, reads DTGVSQNPRHKITKRGQNVTFRCDPISEHNRLYWYRQTLGQGPEFLTYFQNEAQLEKSRLLSDRFSAERPKGSFSTLEIQRTEQGDSAMYLCATDGAGNTIYFGEGSWLTVV.

The chain combines TRBV5-1 with TRBJ1-2; 7 nucleotides align to TRBD1. This CDR3 contains 13 residues. V dropped 4 bases and J dropped 4; count of bases not matched to a gene: 4. Looked up from germline, CDR1 is SGHRS and CDR2 is YFSETQ. The CDR3: CASSTTGSYGYTF. The CDR3 DNA sequence: TGCGCCAGCAGCACGACAGGGAGCTATGGCTACACCTTC.

The chain recombines TRBV5-8 with TRBJ1-1; unclear D gene. The CDR3 spans 13 residues. CDR1 is SGHTS, CDR2 YDEGEE, per germline. Trimming cost V 5 bases and J 5 bases, with 13 bases left between them. The CDR3 region has the DNA TGTGCCAGCAGGCCAACATCGGGGACTGAAGCTTTCTTT. Translating it yields CASRPTSGTEAFF.

The rearrangement uses TRBV6-5 and TRBJ2-1; D tentatively fits TRBD1 or TRBD2 (5 bases each). The CDR3 is made up of 13 amino acids. The germline V and J ends were trimmed by 5 bases and 5 bases, with 10 bases remaining between them. CDR1 MNHEY and CDR2 SVGAGI come from the germline V gene. CDR3 in DNA: TGTGCCAGCAGTCGGGGACCCAACAATGAGCAGTTCTTC. Protein sequence: CASSRGPNNEQFF.

This CDR3 is CASVTGLAEAFF. The CDR3, as DNA: TGTGCCAGCGTAACAGGGTTGGCTGAAGCTTTCTTT. V and J are TRBV6-5 and TRBJ1-1, with TRBD1 as a possible D gene (6 bases). V was shortened by 8 bases and J by 6 bases, with 13 bases between the two germline ends. This CDR3 has 12 amino acids. Germline CDR1 and CDR2: MNHEY and SVGAGI.

The chain joins TRBV7-8 to TRBJ1-2; D is possibly TRBD1 (6 bases). CDR1 SGHVS and CDR2 FQNEAQ come from the germline V gene. Trimming left V 3 bases short and J 0 bases short, with 8 bases between. CDR3 length: 14 amino acids. CDR3 DNA: TGTGCCAGCAGCTTGGGACACGCTAACTATGGCTACACCTTC. As protein: CASSLGHANYGYTF.

J is TRBJ1-3 and V is TRBV7-9; weak D call: TRBD1 (5 bases). Trimming took 3 bases from V and 0 from J, leaving 15 bases between them. The CDR3 loop spans 17 amino acids. CDR1 SEHNR and CDR2 FQNEAQ come from the germline V gene (reference sequence). The CDR3 nucleotides are TGTGCCAGCAGCTTTTTTTCAGGGCCGGTCTCTGGAAACACCATATATTTT. Amino acid sequence: CASSFFSGPVSGNTIYF.

This clone was seen only once. This chain uses TRBV12-3 or TRBV12-4 with TRBJ1-5, with 9 bases lining up with TRBD1. The J segment lost 4 bases and the V segment lost 7 bases, leaving 2 bases of the junction unmatched. The CDR3 is 13 amino acids. CDR3 sequence reads: CASTGTGNQPQHF. DNA for the CDR3: TGTGCCAGCACCGGGACAGGGAATCAGCCCCAGCATTTT.

The chain has TRBV5-1 and TRBJ2-7, with TRBD1 matching over 9 bases. With 2 bases clipped from V and 5 bases from J, the junction kept 5 bases outside the gene matches. Germline V gives CDR1 SGHRS, CDR2 YFSETQ. The CDR3 consists of 14 residues. For the CDR3, the DNA is TGCGCCAGCAGCTTTGGGGGACAGGGACACGAGCAGTACTTC. The encoded protein is CASSFGGQGHEQYF. The full variable domain, rest sourced from reference TRBV5-1 and TRBJ2-7, is KAGVTQTPRYLIKTRGQQVTLSCSPISGHRSVSWYQQTPGQGLQFLFEYFSETQRNKGNFPGRFSGRQFSNSRSEMNVSTLELGDSALYLCASSFGGQGHEQYFGPGTRLTVT.

The chain uses TRBV30 and TRBJ1-1; no clear D gene. V dropped 1 base and J dropped 0 bases, with 9 bases sitting between them. Germline V lookup: CDR1 GTSNPN, CDR2 SVGIG (reference sequence). The CDR3 extends over 14 amino acids. The CDR3 spells CAWSGRRMNTEAFF. In DNA, the CDR3 is TGTGCCTGGAGTGGAAGGAGAATGAACACTGAAGCTTTCTTT.